These 23 T cell receptor beta chains originate from one sample sequenced in a study of graft-versus-host responses after intestinal transplantation. Antigens of these TCRs are unknown. Method: immunoSEQ multiplex PCR; TCRdb's copy keeps in-frame clones and lacks some. The table includes 73,000 or so clones, 90% detected once. The source was unstimulated CD8+ T cells sorted from spleen or lymph node cells, collected before transplant. These receptor sequences come from a human donor who was the organ donor for an intestinal transplant.

The chain joins TRBV4-2 to TRBJ2-1, with D perhaps matching TRBD2 (7 bases). Trimming removed 4 bases from V and 2 bases from J, with 15 bases in between. Germline CDR1 LGHNA, CDR2 YNFKEQ. This CDR3 comprises 16 residues. CDR3 nucleotides: TGTGCCAGCAGCCCGAGGGGGGGGGCACCCTACAATGAGCAGTTCTTC. Amino acid sequence: CASSPRGGAPYNEQFF.

The chain links TRBV6-1 to TRBJ2-7, with a weak D call TRBD1 (6 bases). Germline CDR1 reads MNHNS; CDR2 reads SASEGT. V was trimmed by 1 base and J by 0 bases, leaving 10 bases between them. This CDR3 comprises 15 residues. In DNA, the CDR3 is TGTGCCAGCAGTGAAGAACAGGGTGGCTCCTACGAGCAGTACGTC. Translated: CASSEEQGGSYEQYV.

This chain uses TRBV18 with TRBJ1-6; a weak D match, TRBD1 (5 bases). Germline V lookup: CDR1 KGHSH, CDR2 LQKENI. This CDR3 comprises 16 residues. Trimming stripped 4 bases from V and 6 bases from J, with 16 bases between. CDR3 amino acids: CASSLSQDGPNSPLHF. CDR3 sequence (DNA): TGTGCCAGCTCACTCTCACAGGACGGCCCTAATTCACCCCTCCACTTT.

The rearrangement uses TRBV7-8 and TRBJ2-4; a weak D match, TRBD2 (5 bases). The CDR3 runs 17 residues. CDR1 SGHVS and CDR2 FQNEAQ come from the germline V gene. Deletions cut 4 bases from V and 0 bases from J, with 16 bases between. The chain's CDR3 is CASSSDEGGIAKNIQYF. The DNA of the CDR3 is TGTGCCAGCAGCTCGGACGAGGGTGGAATAGCCAAAAACATTCAGTACTTC.

V is TRBV5-4 and J is TRBJ1-1, with TRBD1 matching over 9 bases. This CDR3 is built from 14 residues. Germline loops: CDR1 SGHNT, CDR2 YYREEE (reference sequence). J was trimmed by 1 base and V by 3 bases; bases with no gene match: 1. The CDR3 sequence is CASSSDRGNTEAFF. CDR3 DNA sequence: TGTGCCAGCAGCTCGGACAGGGGGAACACTGAAGCTTTCTTT.

The J gene is TRBJ2-2, the V gene TRBV2, with unresolved D. This CDR3 contains 13 residues. Germline values: CDR1 SNHLY, CDR2 FYNNEI. With 3 bases removed from V and 6 bases from J, the gap between germline ends came to 8 bases. This CDR3 is CASSDIVPGELFF. The CDR3 coding sequence is TGTGCCAGCAGTGATATAGTCCCCGGGGAGCTGTTTTTT.

This clone was seen a single time. V is TRBV6-6 and J is TRBJ1-1; 7 nucleotides match TRBD1. The germline CDR1 and CDR2 sequences are MNHNY and SVGAGI (reference sequence). The CDR3 totals 14 residues. V lost 5 bases and J lost 4; bases outside the gene matches: 7. DNA for the CDR3: TGTGCCAGCAGTGCCCGGACAGGTTTCACTGAAGCTTTCTTT. This codes for CASSARTGFTEAFF.

The chain couples TRBV6-5 to TRBJ1-2; D is ambiguous. CDR3 length: 14 residues. Trimming took 4 bases from V and 0 from J, leaving 9 bases between them. Germline CDR1 MNHEY, CDR2 SVGAGI. In DNA form, the CDR3 reads TGTGCCAGCAGTTCCGGGAGTTCTAACTATGGCTACACCTTC. This sequence encodes CASSSGSSNYGYTF.

This clone was observed once. This chain uses TRBV4-2 with TRBJ2-3, with TRBD2 matching over 13 bases. Losses at the gene ends were 2 bases for V and 2 bases for J; bases not matched to a gene: 1. The CDR3 has 16 residues. Germline CDR1 and CDR2: LGHNA and YNFKEQ. CDR3 nucleotides: TGTGCCAGCAGCCAAACTAGCGGGGGGGCCACAGATACGCAGTATTTT. This encodes CASSQTSGGATDTQYF.

V gene TRBV11-2 combines with J gene TRBJ1-2; D is unclear. In germline, CDR1 is SGHAT, CDR2 FQNNGV. This CDR3 is built from 14 residues. V was pared by 5 bases and J by 5 bases, with 15 bases between. The CDR3 nucleotides read TGTGCCAGCAGCCCGGGTCCAGCGTCATATGGCTACACCTTC. Protein sequence: CASSPGPASYGYTF.

V gene TRBV6-5 combines with J gene TRBJ1-1, with 11 bases aligning to TRBD1. Germline lookup yields CDR1 MNHEY and CDR2 SVGAGI. V lost 4 bases, J lost 6 bases, and 7 bases stayed unmatched. This CDR3 region has 15 residues. The CDR3 coding sequence is TGTGCCAGCAGTTGGACCGGGACAGGGGGTGCTGAAGCTTTCTTT. Translation: CASSWTGTGGAEAFF.

The genes are TRBV2 and TRBJ1-1; D not certain. This CDR3 has 12 residues. V gave up 6 bases and J gave up 1 base, with 6 bases separating them. Germline-derived CDR1 and CDR2 are SNHLY and FYNNEI. CDR3 sequence reads: CASRGGNTEAFF. DNA of the CDR3: TGTGCCAGCAGGGGAGGGAACACTGAAGCTTTCTTT.

This clone appeared a few times. This chain uses TRBV19 with TRBJ1-2; a possible D gene is TRBD1 (6 bases). Trimming left V 1 base short and J 4 bases short, with 13 bases between. This CDR3 has 15 amino acids. Germline assignment: CDR1 LNHDA and CDR2 SQIVND (reference sequence). The CDR3 spells CASSIAARQVYGYTF. Written as DNA, the CDR3 is TGTGCCAGTAGTATAGCCGCCCGACAGGTCTATGGCTACACCTTC.

The CDR3 DNA sequence: TGCAGCGTTGATGGGACAGGGATGAACACCGGGGAGCTGTTTTTT. As protein: CSVDGTGMNTGELFF. J is TRBJ2-2 and V is TRBV29-1; 9 bases agree with TRBD1. CDR1 and CDR2 (germline): SQVTM, ANQGSEA. The trim removed 3 bases at V and 1 base at J, leaving 3 bases unmatched. CDR3 length equals 15 residues.

The V call is TRBV15, the J call TRBJ2-5; D may be TRBD1 (5 bases). V was pared by 0 bases and J by 3 bases, with 8 bases between. The CDR3 consists of 14 residues. CDR1 and CDR2 (germline): LNHNV, YYDKDF (reference sequence). The CDR3 DNA reads TGTGCCACCAGCAGAGACGACAGAAAAGAGACCCAGTACTTC. Translation gives CATSRDDRKETQYF. The full variable domain, with the rest looked up from reference TRBV15 and TRBJ2-5, is DAMVIQNPRYQVTQFGKPVTLSCSQTLNHNVMYWYQQKSSQAPKLLFHYYDKDFNNEADTPDNFQSRRPNTSFCFLDIRSPGLGDTAMYLCATSRDDRKETQYFGPGTRLLVL.

This chain connects TRBV7-9 to TRBJ2-3; TRBD2 matches at 8 bases. V gave up 6 bases and J gave up 4 bases; unmatched junction bases: 12. Per germline, CDR1 SEHNR and CDR2 FQNEAQ (reference sequence). The CDR3 is made up of 16 amino acids. The CDR3 here is CASRFPPSGGPDTQYF. In nucleotides, the CDR3 is TGTGCCAGCAGATTCCCCCCCAGCGGGGGACCAGATACGCAGTATTTT.

This clone came up a few times. The chain joins TRBV27 to TRBJ2-1; TRBD2 matches 12 bases. This CDR3 has 17 residues. V shed 3 bases and J 7 bases; nucleotides not matched to a gene: 10. Germline CDR1 is MNHEY and CDR2 is SMNVEV (reference sequence). This CDR3 reads CASSFFTSGGYRNEQFF. The CDR3 DNA reads as TGTGCCAGCAGTTTTTTTACTAGCGGGGGGTACCGAAATGAGCAGTTCTTC.

The chain is built from TRBV28 and TRBJ1-2; no definite D call. CDR3 size: 15 residues. The V gene's germline CDR1 is MDHEN and CDR2 SYDVKM. Trimming removed 6 bases at V and 4 bases at J, with 18 bases between. The CDR3, as DNA: TGTGCCAGCAGCTACACCACAGATACCATCTATGGCTACACCTTC. Amino acids: CASSYTTDTIYGYTF.

The genes are TRBV14 and TRBJ2-2; 7 bases line up with TRBD1. Germline loops: CDR1 SGHDN, CDR2 FVKESK. The CDR3 is made up of 15 amino acids. Trimming removed 0 bases from V and 7 bases from J; junction bases left unmatched: 5. The CDR3 DNA follows: TGTGCCAGCAGCCAAGACGGTACAGGGGTCGGGGAGCTGTTTTTT. The encoded protein is CASSQDGTGVGELFF.

In its sample, this clone was seen a few times. The chain joins TRBV5-4 to TRBJ1-3; D call uncertain. V lost 0 bases, J lost 0 bases, and 4 bases lay in between. Germline V gives CDR1 SGHNT, CDR2 YYREEE (reference sequence). The CDR3 is 14 residues long. DNA for the CDR3: TGTGCCAGCAGCTTGGGCGGCTCTGGAAACACCATATATTTT. It encodes CASSLGGSGNTIYF.

The chain is built from TRBV6-5 and TRBJ2-1; D may be TRBD2 (6 bases). CDR3 length: 15 residues. The germline V gene has CDR1 MNHEY and CDR2 SVGAGI. Trimming stripped 3 bases from V and 8 bases from J, with 17 bases between. The CDR3 DNA reads TGTGCCAGCAGTTATGGGTCGGAGGGCGTAGATGAGCAGTTCTTC. Translating it yields CASSYGSEGVDEQFF.

This chain joins TRBV7-9 and TRBJ1-6; D may be TRBD1 (5 bases). The CDR3 runs 12 residues. Germline CDR1 reads SEHNR; CDR2 reads FQNEAQ (reference sequence). V dropped 8 bases and J dropped 7 bases, with 9 bases sitting between them. CDR3 DNA: TGTGCCAGCGCATCAGGGAATTCACCCCTCCACTTT. It codes for CASASGNSPLHF.

The CDR3 coding sequence is TGCGCCAGCAGCCCATCCAGCGGGGGGGCCGGGGAGCTGTTTTTT. Translated: CASSPSSGGAGELFF. This chain uses TRBV5-1 with TRBJ2-2; 10 nucleotides match TRBD2. Germline CDR1 SGHRS, CDR2 YFSETQ. The CDR3 extends over 15 amino acids. Trimming removed 4 bases from V and 6 bases from J; junction bases left unmatched: 6.